This T cell receptor beta chain was identified in a study of cytomegalovirus exposure and HLA in healthy donors. PCR involved 60 Vbeta and 13 Jbeta primers. Profiling relied on immunoSEQ multiplex PCR, and the TCRdb table lists in-frame clones only, not all of them. The sample lists approximately 80,000 clones; approximately 69% were seen once. Nominal health characterized the donors when sampled, though unrecorded immune exposures were likely. This CDR3 comprises 15 residues. Per germline, CDR1 MNHEY and CDR2 SVGAGI. V was clipped by 0 bases and J by 2 bases, with 10 bases between them. Study-wide results and caveats: A prior analysis recorded that most TCR beta V segments were productive about 87% or about 30% of the time. HLA alleles showed associations with some 15,000 TCR beta sequences in a later analysis, at a 0.05 false discovery rate.

Comment on this clone: Its antigen is not known.

The receptor comes from a man aged 25 to 40 in good health and CMV-seropositive. The chain employs TRBV6-5 and TRBJ2-5; possibly TRBD1 for D (6 bases). The source material was PBMCs. As DNA, the CDR3 is TGTGCCAGCAGTTACTCGGTCGGACAGCAAGAGACCCAGTACTTC. It codes for CASSYSVGQQETQYF.